Shown below are 5 T cell receptor beta chains from a single sample sequenced in a study of Ad26.COV2.S vaccination and SARS-CoV-2 variants. The treatment was: roughly 20 received Ad26.COV2.S at low or high dose, single or two shots; about 5 received placebo; per-sample allocation not given. Specimen acquisition occurred on day 63 following the initial vaccine or placebo injection. Using immunoSEQ multiplex PCR, the repertoire was profiled, and TCRdb retains in-frame clones only, with some absent. The sample has hundreds of thousands of clones, 80% to 90% seen once. The specimen was peripheral blood, collected in a trial of Ad26.COV2.S vaccine versus placebo. These receptors came from a person between 18 and 65 years old who received the Ad26.COV2.S COVID-19 vaccine or a placebo.

CDR3 DNA: TGTGCCACCAGTGACCCCGGGCAAGACAGTAGCAAAGAGACCCAGTACTTC. Translated: CATSDPGQDSSKETQYF. J is TRBJ2-5 and V is TRBV24-1; tentatively, D is TRBD1 (5 bases). CDR1 KGHDR and CDR2 SFDVKD come from the germline V gene. Trimming pared 4 bases from V and 3 bases from J, leaving 20 bases between. There are 17 residues in the CDR3.

This chain connects TRBV27 to TRBJ2-5, with D perhaps TRBD1 (5 bases). V was shortened by 2 bases and J by 7 bases, with 17 bases between the two germline ends. The CDR3 is made up of 15 amino acids. From germline, CDR1 is MNHEY and CDR2 SMNVEV (reference sequence). CDR3 nucleotides: TGTGCCAGCAGTTTAGATTCAGGGTATCAGAGGACCCAGTACTTC. Translated, it gives CASSLDSGYQRTQYF.

V and J are TRBV10-3 and TRBJ2-1; 14 bases map to TRBD2. The V segment lost 7 bases and the J segment 8 bases; nucleotides outside the gene matches: 4. CDR1 is ENHRY and CDR2 is SYGVKD in the germline V gene. CDR3 length: 14 amino acids. The CDR3 is CAITMGLAGDEQFF. The DNA for the CDR3 is TGTGCCATCACTATGGGACTAGCGGGAGATGAGCAGTTCTTC.

This clone came up a few times. The V call is TRBV27, the J call TRBJ1-2, with D maybe TRBD1 (6 bases). Germline lookup yields CDR1 MNHEY and CDR2 SMNVEV (reference sequence). V was trimmed by 5 bases and J by 4 bases, leaving 11 bases between them. This CDR3 comprises 13 residues. CDR3 sequence reads: CASSPDRLYGYTF. CDR3 DNA: TGTGCCAGCAGTCCTGACAGGCTCTATGGCTACACCTTC.

The chain employs TRBV25-1 and TRBJ1-2, with D hard to call. Germline-derived CDR1 and CDR2 are MGHDK and SYGVNS. Trimming shortened V by 5 bases and J by 5 bases, and 18 bases separated the two germline ends. The CDR3 has 15 amino acids. The CDR3 reads CASSPTTGRLYGYTF. CDR3 nucleotide sequence: TGTGCCAGCAGTCCAACCACGGGTAGGCTATATGGCTACACCTTC.